This T cell receptor beta chain was captured by sequencing in a study of Graves' ophthalmopathy and Graves' hyperthyroidism. On this clonotype itself: Its matching antigen is unknown.

The V and J ends lost 4 bases and 4 bases respectively, with 10 bases between them. The CDR3 covers 13 residues. Per germline, CDR1 MDHEN and CDR2 SYDVKM. Hyperthyroidism cases were recent diagnoses of under 2 months' duration in people aged 18 to 65. No donor had other autoimmune disease, uncontrolled infection, pregnancy or lactation. TCR beta CDR3 amplification used RNA transcripts. A first-round RT-PCR used HTBI primers, followed by a second-round multiplex PCR. TCRdb called the multiplex PCR reads again in MiXCR, with one record for every CDR3 protein. The sample has about 620,000 distinct CDR3 sequences; over 20% are singletons. Study results and caveats: Ophthalmopathy progression was predicted with 55% to 71% sensitivity and approximately 72% specificity.

This sequence was found in a woman between 18 and 30 years old with stable Graves' hyperthyroidism. Some clones in this sample may be carry-over from other donors' samples. The sample taken for sequencing was peripheral blood. V gene TRBV28 combines with J gene TRBJ1-1, with D uncertain. The chain's CDR3 is CASSSPLVTEAFF. The CDR3 region has the DNA TGTGCCAGCAGTTCCCCGTTGGTCACTGAAGCTTTCTTT.